The 25 T cell receptor beta chains presented below share a single source sample, sequenced in a study of T cell repertoires in cytomegalovirus infection. MiXCR, applied by TCRdb to the reads, yields one record per CDR3 protein. Among roughly 46,000 distinct CDR3 sequences listed, roughly 20% were seen once. Antigens for these TCRs are unknown. The source material was PBMCs, sequenced either directly or after in vitro stimulation (not recorded which). The receptors come from a human donor in good health (CMV status not recorded). Some clones in this sample may be carry-over from other donors' samples.

J is TRBJ2-6 and V is TRBV18; D remains ambiguous. The germline V gene has CDR1 KGHSH and CDR2 LQKENI. V lost 4 bases to trimming and J lost 0 bases, with 7 bases between them. The CDR3 runs to 15 residues. CDR3 nucleotide sequence: TGTGCCAGCTCACTTCGTCACTCTGGGGCCAACGTCCTGACTTTC. This translates into CASSLRHSGANVLTF.

The chain is built from TRBV20-1 and TRBJ1-1; D gene uncertain. The germline gives CDR1 DFQATT, CDR2 SNEGSKA (reference sequence). The CDR3 loop spans 12 amino acids. The CDR3 protein is CSAAGEKTEAFF. The DNA for the CDR3 is TGCAGCGCCGCGGGTGAAAAGACTGAAGCTTTCTTT.

The sample holds a few counts of this clonotype. This rearrangement joins TRBV6-2 or TRBV6-3 to TRBJ1-1; D is undetermined. CDR3 length equals 14 residues. Trimming cost V 0 bases and J 1 base, with 6 bases left between them. Germline values: CDR1 MNHEY, CDR2 SVGEGT. Written as DNA, the CDR3 is TGTGCCAGCAGTTACTCGAGGTCGAACACTGAAGCTTTCTTT. It codes for CASSYSRSNTEAFF.

The chain carries TRBV6-2 or TRBV6-3 and TRBJ2-7; D may match TRBD1 or TRBD2 (5 bases each). CDR1 MNHEY and CDR2 SVGEGT come from the germline V gene. Trimming took off 4 bases at V and 4 bases at J, with 17 bases between the two ends. The length of the CDR3 is 15 residues. CDR3 nucleotides: TGTGCCAGCAGTTCCCAGGGCAGCGGTGGGTACGAGCAGTACTTC. It yields the protein CASSSQGSGGYEQYF.

The rearrangement links TRBV6-1 to TRBJ1-5; weak D call: TRBD1 (5 bases). Germline V gives CDR1 MNHNS, CDR2 SASEGT. This CDR3 spans 13 amino acids. Trimming left V 1 base short and J 6 bases short, with 7 bases between. In DNA, the CDR3 is TGTGCCAGCAGTGAAGGACAGATTCAGCCCCAGCATTTT. The encoded protein is CASSEGQIQPQHF.

This clonotype was observed a few times. The rearrangement uses TRBV6-6 and TRBJ1-1; D remains unclear. Germline CDR1 reads MNHNY; CDR2 reads SVGAGI (reference sequence). Trimming took 8 bases from V and 6 from J, leaving 7 bases between them. The CDR3 is 10 amino acids. The chain's CDR3 is CASRAPEAFF. The DNA for the CDR3 is TGTGCCAGCCGGGCTCCTGAAGCTTTCTTT.

For this clonotype: A much larger clone sits a single nucleotide away, making a read error possible. The chain's CDR3 is CASSLWSTKDRANEQFF. In nucleotides, the CDR3 is TGTGCCAGCAGCTTATGGTCGACCAAGGACAGGGCCAATGAGCAGTTCTTC. The chain joins TRBV7-8 to TRBJ2-1; 8 bases are a match to TRBD1. Trimming at V came to 2 bases and at J to 6 bases, leaving 12 bases not matched to a gene. Germline V gives CDR1 SGHVS, CDR2 FQNEAQ. This CDR3 is 17 amino acids long.

Regarding this clonotype: A much more abundant neighbour one base away suggests this may be a read error. The CDR3 ends on some other residue instead of the conserved phenylalanine or tryptophan, so this is likely a read error. The chain employs TRBV6-1 and TRBJ1-1; TRBD1 agrees at 8 bases. V dropped 5 bases and J dropped 10; count of bases not matched to a gene: 9. The CDR3 is 13 residues long. In germline, CDR1 is MNHNS, CDR2 SASEGT. Here the CDR3 DNA reads TGTGCCAGCAGTTACGGGGCAGGGGGCCGAGCTTTCCTT. Translating it yields CASSYGAGGRAFL.

This clonotype was counted only a few times. With a much larger clone just one base away, this may be a read error. V and J are TRBV2 and TRBJ2-7; 10 bases match TRBD1. The CDR3 consists of 14 residues. Germline CDR1 SNHLY, CDR2 FYNNEI. V trimming: 7 bases; J trimming: 0 bases; junction bases outside the gene matches: 3. The CDR3 loop is CASKGQGGSYEQYF. The CDR3 DNA is TGTGCCAGCAAAGGACAGGGGGGCTCCTACGAGCAGTACTTC.

This clonotype appeared many times. This chain joins TRBV15 and TRBJ1-2; 8 bases fit TRBD1. V shed 0 bases and J 8 bases; nucleotides not matched to a gene: 8. Germline-derived CDR1 and CDR2 are LNHNV and YYDKDF (reference sequence). The CDR3 is 15 amino acids. CDR3 DNA sequence: TGTGCCACCAGCAGAGACCTAACAGGGGGATGGGGCTACACCTTC. Translated: CATSRDLTGGWGYTF.

In its sample, this clonotype ranks as medium-sized. The chain employs TRBV27 and TRBJ2-6; TRBD2 might be the D (6 bases). The CDR3 is 16 amino acids. From germline, CDR1 is MNHEY and CDR2 SMNVEV (reference sequence). V was pared by 4 bases and J by 2 bases, with 12 bases between. CDR3 in amino acids: CASSSGRMAGANVLTF. CDR3 sequence (DNA): TGTGCCAGCAGTTCTGGGAGGATGGCTGGGGCCAACGTCCTGACTTTC.

This clonotype showed up many times. The chain is built from TRBV19 and TRBJ2-1, with D possibly TRBD2 on 5 matching bases. V lost 5 bases, J lost 8 bases, and 13 bases lay in between. CDR1 is LNHDA, CDR2 SQIVND, per germline (reference sequence). CDR3 length equals 13 residues. The CDR3 DNA reads as TGTGCCAGTAGTCCCGGACTCGTCGATGAGCAGTTCTTC. Translating it yields CASSPGLVDEQFF. Filled out from reference TRBV19 and TRBJ2-1, the complete variable domain reads DGGITQSPKYLFRKEGQNVTLSCEQNLNHDAMYWYRQDPGQGLRLIYYSQIVNDFQKGDIAEGYSVSREKKESFPLTVTSAQKNPTAFYLCASSPGLVDEQFFGPGTRLTVL.

This chain joins TRBV7-2 and TRBJ2-7; D might be TRBD1 or TRBD2, each matching 5 bases. Germline V gene sequence: CDR1 SGHTA, CDR2 FQGNSA. The V and J ends lost 7 bases and 0 bases respectively, with 13 bases between them. The CDR3 spans 14 residues. The CDR3 sequence: CASTQGPSSYEQYF. CDR3 coding DNA: TGTGCCAGCACCCAGGGACCGAGCTCCTACGAGCAGTACTTC.

The CDR3 DNA reads TGCGCCAGCAGCCTGGGAGGGTCCACTGAAGCTTTCTTT. Translating it yields CASSLGGSTEAFF. This chain joins TRBV4-3 and TRBJ1-1; D gene uncertain. Trimming stripped 4 bases from V and 4 bases from J, with 10 bases between. Germline V gene sequence: CDR1 LGHNA, CDR2 YSLEER. CDR3 length: 13 amino acids.

This clonotype has only a few counts. The chain has TRBV20-1 and TRBJ2-5, with D perhaps TRBD2 (6 bases). This CDR3 region has 15 residues. Germline loops: CDR1 DFQATT, CDR2 SNEGSKA (reference sequence). V was cut by 1 base and J by 7 bases, with 19 bases left in between. The DNA for the CDR3 is TGCAGTGCTAGAGTTCCGGGGACTCACAAAGGGACCCAGTACTTC. It yields the protein CSARVPGTHKGTQYF.

This clonotype was found a few times. The DNA of the CDR3 is TGCGCCAGCAGCCTGAAGGGACAGACTAATTCACCCCTCCACTTT. Translated, it gives CASSLKGQTNSPLHF. The chain uses TRBV5-1 and TRBJ1-6, with TRBD1 matching 7 bases. The CDR3 is 15 residues long. Germline V CDR1 and CDR2: SGHRS, YFSETQ. V lost 4 bases and J lost 6; bases outside the gene matches: 7.

DNA for the CDR3: TGCGCCAGCAGCTTGGTTTCGCTGGACAGCTCCTACGAGCAGTACTTC. Protein sequence: CASSLVSLDSSYEQYF. The V gene is TRBV5-1, the J gene TRBJ2-7; possibly TRBD1 for D (6 bases). The V gene's germline CDR1 is SGHRS and CDR2 YFSETQ. The CDR3 sequence is 16 residues long. The germline V and J ends were trimmed by 0 bases and 0 bases, with 13 bases remaining between them.

This chain joins TRBV5-1 and TRBJ2-1, with 13 bases that match TRBD2. This CDR3 has 17 residues. Per the germline V gene, CDR1 is SGHRS and CDR2 is YFSETQ. V lost 4 bases to trimming and J lost 2 bases; unmatched junction nucleotides: 6. The CDR3, as DNA: TGCGCCAGCAGCCCTCGACTAGCGGGGGGACCCTACAATGAGCAGTTCTTC. This gives the protein CASSPRLAGGPYNEQFF. The full variable domain, its missing parts supplied by reference TRBV5-1 and TRBJ2-1, is KAGVTQTPRYLIKTRGQQVTLSCSPISGHRSVSWYQQTPGQGLQFLFEYFSETQRNKGNFPGRFSGRQFSNSRSEMNVSTLELGDSALYLCASSPRLAGGPYNEQFFGPGTRLTVL.

In this sample, this clonotype turned up many times. This chain uses TRBV7-2 with TRBJ1-2; D might be TRBD1 (6 bases). CDR1 is SGHTA and CDR2 is FQGNSA in the germline V gene. This CDR3 is built from 14 residues. Trimming shortened V by 2 bases and J by 11 bases, and 18 bases separated the two germline ends. The CDR3 protein is CASSLLYGGGGYTF. The CDR3 DNA reads TGTGCCAGCAGCTTATTGTACGGGGGCGGAGGGTACACCTTC.

The count of this clonotype is one. As DNA, the CDR3 is TGCAGCGTTGAAGGAGGGGATACCTACGAGCAGTACTTC. Translated: CSVEGGDTYEQYF. The chain links TRBV29-1 to TRBJ2-7, with D perhaps being TRBD1 or TRBD2 (5 bases each). Germline V gene lookup returns CDR1 SQVTM and CDR2 ANQGSEA. The V and J ends lost 1 base and 2 bases respectively, with 9 bases between them. There are 13 residues in the CDR3.

This chain connects TRBV28 to TRBJ1-5, with D possibly matching TRBD1 (6 bases). The CDR3 has 14 amino acids. Deletions cut 1 base from V and 7 bases from J, with 11 bases between. Germline V CDR1 and CDR2: MDHEN, SYDVKM. The CDR3 here is CASSLFGRGQPQHF. Here the CDR3 DNA reads TGTGCCAGCAGTTTATTCGGCAGGGGACAGCCCCAGCATTTT.

In its sample, this clonotype was seen many times. V usage is TRBV7-9 and J usage is TRBJ2-7; 10 bases line up with TRBD2. This CDR3 is 15 amino acids long. CDR1 is SEHNR and CDR2 is FQNEAQ in the germline V gene (reference sequence). Germline trimming cut 2 bases from V and 4 bases from J; bases unmatched to any gene: 5. The CDR3 loop is CASSLSSGSSYEQYF. CDR3 nucleotides: TGTGCCAGCAGCTTATCTAGCGGGAGTTCGTACGAGCAGTACTTC.

Judged by abundance, this clonotype is medium-sized. The chain uses TRBV7-8 and TRBJ2-2, with a weak D call TRBD2 (6 bases). The CDR3 covers 13 residues. Trimming took off 5 bases at V and 4 bases at J, with 8 bases between the two ends. CDR1 SGHVS and CDR2 FQNEAQ come from the germline V gene. The CDR3 spells CASSPGGTGELFF. CDR3 nucleotide sequence: TGTGCCAGCAGCCCCGGGGGCACCGGGGAGCTGTTTTTT.

This clonotype occurred a few times. The chain carries TRBV6-2 or TRBV6-3 and TRBJ2-3; D is ambiguous. The CDR3 loop spans 14 amino acids. In germline, CDR1 is MNHEY, CDR2 SVGEGT. The V end lost 2 bases, the J end lost 6 bases, and 12 bases lay between the germline ends. CDR3 region: CASSYTSPFDTQYF. The CDR3 DNA reads TGTGCCAGCAGTTACACCTCCCCGTTCGATACGCAGTATTTT.

J is TRBJ1-1 and V is TRBV11-2; D is uncertain. In germline, CDR1 is SGHAT, CDR2 FQNNGV. V dropped 2 bases and J dropped 1 base, with 5 bases sitting between them. The CDR3 contains 13 residues. CDR3 nucleotide sequence: TGTGCCAGCAGCTTATACCAGAACACTGAAGCTTTCTTT. Its translation: CASSLYQNTEAFF.